This T cell receptor (beta chain) comes out of a study of blood T cell repertoires in COVID-19 (dated by TCRdb to 2019 to 2021). About the study as a whole: Samples covering the acute and convalescent phases of COVID-19 were provided by collaborators in the United States, Italy and Spain. The material from the prospective study consisted of cDNA or gDNA derived from T cells, B-cell-depleted T cells, or PBMCs. Deeply sampled blood TCRbeta repertoires from subjects exposed to, actively infected with, or recovered from COVID-19 were included in the dataset. The repertoires were made available in a free public database intended to serve as a resource for research on the immune response to SARS-CoV-2. Samples came from the ongoing ImmuneRACE study (first 160 participants) plus 1,254 subjects from 6 global collaborators. The sample metadata nearly always contained a de-identified subject ID, COVID-19 status, age in years and sex. HLA class I and class II types, where available, came from metadata supplied by the sample provider rather than from assay-based typing. Summary of the overall study and its limitations: The amount of clinical and demographic metadata varied by source and participant and was provided uncurated.

One collaborating source in Seattle enrolled patients while the patients were actively infected and followed the patients over time throughout the course of disease. Each collaborating institution followed its own protocols to collect whole blood in K2EDTA tubes. For TCRbeta analysis, collaborator samples were shipped as frozen whole blood, as isolated PBMCs, or as DNA extracted from either sample type. This clone was seen a few times. The antigen it binds to is not known. Nothing much larger sits one base from this clone, and base qualities are not available. TCRbeta CDR3 regions were amplified from genomic DNA using the immunoSEQ Assay, a bias-controlled multiplex PCR. The original methods were these. Nucleated cell counts per sample were estimated from amplification of reference gene primers within the assay. Sequence reads were collapsed and filtered to measure the absolute abundance of every unique TCRbeta CDR3 rearrangement. For each sample, productive Simpson clonality was calculated as the square root of Simpson's diversity index over productive rearrangements. TCRdb took this table from immuneACCESS and kept in-frame rearrangements with V and J called. Such tables lack part of the clones; where checked against another copy, unresolved V genes explain under half of the gap, and the rest is unexplained. That table gives V, J and clone size, and the DNA gave D and trimming. This sample has around 200,000 clones in its table, and 70% to 80% of those were observed once. Nearly 6% of the sample is taken by the ten largest.

Its CDR3 holds 13 amino acids, cysteine through phenylalanine. Only CDR3 DNA remains: 39 bases, in frame from the first base. V is clipped by 2 bases and J by 4 bases, and the sequence between their germline boundaries is 8 bases long. CDR1 and CDR2 were assigned from the germline V gene as SGDLS and YYNGEE. The chain joins TRBV9 to TRBJ2-3; no D gene can be assigned with confidence. The sample comprised peripheral blood. This sequence originates from a woman in her thirties or forties with COVID-19, enrolled during active disease. The CDR3 amino acid sequence is: CASSVMGADTQYF. The bases are TGTGCCAGCAGCGTCATGGGCGCAGATACGCAGTATTTT. Joined to the reference TRBV9 and TRBJ2-3 proteins, this CDR3 gives the full variable domain: DSGVTQTPKHLITATGQRVTLRCSPRSGDLSVYWYQQSLDQGLQFLIQYYNGEERAKGNILERFSAQQFPDLHSELNLSSLELGDSALYFCASSVMGADTQYFGPGTRLTVL.